A selection of T cell receptor beta chains follows, all from one sample in a study of T cell responses to AZD1222 COVID-19 vaccine. Libraries were prepared by immunoSEQ multiplex PCR; TCRdb keeps only in-frame clonotypes and omits some of them. The sample includes roughly 150,000 clones, 90% of them seen just once. Sequenced here: peripheral blood, sampled on day 0 of AZD1222 vaccination. These receptors all stem from an adult in good health. Each CDR3 is given with its conserved first and last residue. The D gene is left open where the match is weak. Rows may omit the clone size; those that give it use once, few, many or a size class.

j_gene	v_gene	d_gene	abundance	CDR3aa	CDR3nt
TRBJ2-7	TRBV5-1	TRBD1	.	CASSLEGALHYEQYF	TGCGCCAGCAGCTTGGAGGGGGCTCTGCACTACGAGCAGTACTTC
TRBJ1-1	TRBV3-1/TRBV3-2	TRBD1	.	CASNFQGADTEAFF	TGTGCCAGCAACTTCCAGGGGGCAGACACTGAAGCTTTCTTT
TRBJ1-2	TRBV18	.	.	CASSPRTVVYGYTF	TGTGCCAGCTCACCACGGACAGTTGTCTATGGCTACACCTTC
TRBJ1-1	TRBV7-3	TRBD1	once	CASSLNGPGQGAEAFF	TGTGCCAGCAGCTTAAATGGTCCGGGACAGGGGGCTGAAGCTTTCTTT
TRBJ2-2	TRBV10-3	TRBD2	.	CAISELGTSGRAGTGELFF	TGTGCCATCAGTGAGTTGGGGACTAGCGGGAGGGCCGGAACCGGGGAGCTGTTTTTT
TRBJ2-5	TRBV6-5	.	.	CASSSDETQYF	TGTGCCAGCAGTTCCGACGAGACCCAGTACTTC
TRBJ2-5	TRBV11-3	.	.	CASSLNSQETQYF	TGTGCCAGCAGCTTGAACAGTCAAGAGACCCAGTACTTC
TRBJ2-7	TRBV7-8	.	.	CASSFQGGPYEQYF	TGTGCCAGCAGCTTTCAAGGAGGGCCCTACGAGCAGTACTTC
TRBJ1-2	TRBV5-4	.	.	CASSPSTGYNYGYTF	TGTGCCAGCAGCCCTTCCACAGGCTATAACTATGGCTACACCTTC
TRBJ2-7	TRBV5-1	.	.	CASSFGGTSSYEQYF	TGCGCCAGCAGCTTCGGCGGGACAAGCTCCTACGAGCAGTACTTC
TRBJ2-5	TRBV14	.	.	CASSQRPQETQYF	TGTGCCAGCAGCCAACGACCCCAAGAGACCCAGTACTTC
TRBJ2-7	TRBV7-9	TRBD1	.	CASSSWDSYEQYF	TGTGCCAGCAGCTCGTGGGACAGCTACGAGCAGTACTTC
TRBJ1-5	TRBV6-2/TRBV6-3	TRBD1	.	CASSETGPYQPQHF	TGTGCCAGCAGCGAGACAGGGCCTTATCAGCCCCAGCATTTT
TRBJ2-7	TRBV4-2	TRBD1	few	CASSQARTGAYEQYF	TGTGCCAGCAGCCAAGCCCGGACAGGGGCCTACGAGCAGTACTTC
TRBJ1-2	TRBV18	TRBD1	.	CASSPWDRVDGYTF	TGTGCCAGCTCACCATGGGACAGGGTAGATGGCTACACCTTC
TRBJ2-3	TRBV7-9	TRBD1	.	CASRARDSFTDTQYF	TGTGCCAGCAGGGCTCGGGACAGCTTCACAGATACGCAGTATTTT